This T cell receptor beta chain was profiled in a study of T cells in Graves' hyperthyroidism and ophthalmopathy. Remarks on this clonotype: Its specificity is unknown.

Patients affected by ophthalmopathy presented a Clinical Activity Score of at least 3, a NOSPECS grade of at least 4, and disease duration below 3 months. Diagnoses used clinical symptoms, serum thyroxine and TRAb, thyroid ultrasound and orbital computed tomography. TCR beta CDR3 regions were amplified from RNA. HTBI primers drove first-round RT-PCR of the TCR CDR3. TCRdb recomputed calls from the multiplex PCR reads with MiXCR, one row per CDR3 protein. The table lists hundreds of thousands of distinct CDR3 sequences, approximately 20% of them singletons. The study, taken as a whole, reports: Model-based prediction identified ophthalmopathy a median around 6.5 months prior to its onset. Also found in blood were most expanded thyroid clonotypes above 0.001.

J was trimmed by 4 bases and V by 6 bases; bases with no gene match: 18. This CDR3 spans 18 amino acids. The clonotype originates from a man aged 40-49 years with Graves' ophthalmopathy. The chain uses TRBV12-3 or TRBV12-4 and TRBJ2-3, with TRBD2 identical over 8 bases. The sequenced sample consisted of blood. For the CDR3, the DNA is TGTGCCAGCAGACCTTTCCAAAGAAGACTAGCGTCGGCAGATACGCAGTATTTT. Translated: CASRPFQRRLASADTQYF.